The clone carrying this TCR beta chain was detected a few times. This sample was taken from a study of early T cells in non-severe SARS-CoV-2 infection. TCRdb itself ran the 5' RACE reads through MiXCR, one entry per CDR3 protein. The table has around 35,000 distinct CDR3 sequences, approximately 5.2% seen once. Trimming left V 4 bases short and J 0 bases short, with 4 bases between. Germline CDR1 reads SGHTA; CDR2 reads FQGTGA. CDR3 size: 14 residues. This sequence was found in an adult who was a healthcare worker with PCR-confirmed SARS-CoV-2 infection or an uninfected control (not recorded which). The rearrangement uses TRBV7-3 and TRBJ2-6, with no clear D. Sequencing was performed on whole blood. CDR3 in DNA: TGTGCCAGCAGCTCAAGCTCTGGGGCCAACGTCCTGACTTTC. Amino acid sequence: CASSSSSGANVLTF.